Presented here are 27 T cell receptor beta chains from one specimen sequenced in a study of patients and donors after allogeneic stem cell transplantation. TCRdb independently ran MiXCR on the RT-PCR reads; one entry per CDR3 protein. The sample consists of tens of thousands of distinct CDR3 sequences, 4.5% to 5% of them appearing once. The sample consisted of blood, either unsorted or a sorted T cell fraction (not recorded which). The source of these receptors is a human donor who was either an allogeneic HSCT recipient or a stem cell or donor lymphocyte infusion donor (not recorded which). It is not recorded whose cells these are; they may come from a transplant donor.

This clonotype was counted a few times. The V gene is TRBV20-1, the J gene TRBJ2-2; D might be TRBD2 (5 bases). V was shortened by 3 bases and J by 7 bases, with 12 bases between the two germline ends. The CDR3 length is 13 residues. Looked up from germline, CDR1 is DFQATT and CDR2 is SNEGSKA (reference sequence). This CDR3 is CSASTSLDGELFF. The CDR3 region has the DNA TGCAGTGCTAGCACTAGTTTGGACGGGGAGCTGTTTTTT.

This clonotype has ten or more counts. The chain links TRBV9 to TRBJ2-7, with D possibly matching TRBD1 (6 bases). V was clipped by 4 bases and J by 2 bases, with 13 bases between them. Germline V gene lookup returns CDR1 SGDLS and CDR2 YYNGEE. The CDR3 is 14 amino acids. CDR3 loop: CASSPKHRAYEQYF. In nucleotides, the CDR3 is TGTGCCAGCAGCCCAAAACACAGGGCCTACGAGCAGTACTTC.

In its sample, this clonotype was seen many times. V usage is TRBV20-1 and J usage is TRBJ1-4; possibly TRBD1 for D (6 bases). CDR1 and CDR2 from the germline V gene are DFQATT and SNEGSKA (reference sequence). The CDR3 extends over 13 amino acids. The V and J ends lost 3 bases and 7 bases respectively, with 12 bases between them. The CDR3 protein is CSASRQGFEKLFF. In DNA, the CDR3 is TGCAGTGCTAGTCGTCAGGGGTTTGAAAAACTGTTTTTT.

This clonotype appeared a few times. The chain joins TRBV19 to TRBJ2-6; 10 bases match TRBD2. The germline gives CDR1 LNHDA, CDR2 SQIVND (reference sequence). CDR3 length: 22 amino acids. V was clipped by 5 bases and J by 0 bases; unmatched bases: 19. The chain's CDR3 is CASSPDELAGFLKGSGANVLTF. The CDR3 DNA reads as TGTGCCAGTAGTCCAGACGAACTAGCGGGGTTTCTAAAGGGCTCTGGGGCCAACGTCCTGACTTTC.

This clonotype has just a few counts. This chain links TRBV18 with TRBJ2-2; 7 bases are a match to TRBD2. The CDR3 is 16 amino acids. Germline V gene sequence: CDR1 KGHSH, CDR2 LQKENI. The ends lost 4 bases at V and 1 base at J; junction bases unmatched: 6. In nucleotides, the CDR3 is TGTGCCAGCTCACAATTCGGCGGGGGGAACACCGGGGAGCTGTTTTTT. Translation: CASSQFGGGNTGELFF.

This clonotype was counted a few times. The rearrangement uses TRBV27 and TRBJ2-5; D uncertain. V lost 6 bases and J lost 1, with 12 bases in between. Germline-derived CDR1 and CDR2 are MNHEY and SMNVEV (reference sequence). This CDR3 comprises 14 residues. The CDR3 is CASSTIQFQETQYF. CDR3 DNA sequence: TGTGCCAGCAGCACCATCCAGTTCCAAGAGACCCAGTACTTC.

This clonotype was found many times. The chain recombines TRBV9 with TRBJ2-7; 13 bases agree with TRBD2. Germline lookup yields CDR1 SGDLS and CDR2 YYNGEE. The CDR3 runs 17 residues. The V segment lost 4 bases and the J segment 4 bases; nucleotides outside the gene matches: 11. CDR3: CASSKGLAGEGPYEQYF. For the CDR3, the DNA is TGTGCCAGCAGCAAAGGACTAGCGGGAGAGGGACCATACGAGCAGTACTTC.

The sample holds a few counts of this clonotype. The V and J genes are TRBV30 and TRBJ1-3; D perhaps matches TRBD1 (5 bases). Germline V CDR1 and CDR2: GTSNPN, SVGIG (reference sequence). V was shortened by 1 base and J by 1 base, with 11 bases between the two germline ends. The CDR3 has 15 residues. The CDR3 DNA sequence: TGTGCCTGGAGTGACGGTTCAGGGTCTGGAAACACCATATATTTT. It encodes CAWSDGSGSGNTIYF. The full variable domain, with the rest looked up from reference TRBV30 and TRBJ1-3, is SQTIHQWPATLVQPVGSPLSLECTVEGTSNPNLYWYRQAAGRGLQLLFYSVGIGQISSEVPQNLSASRPQDRQFILSSKKLLLSDSGFYLCAWSDGSGSGNTIYFGEGSWLTVV.

This clonotype was seen a handful of times. The junction departs from the called germline gene at one end, perhaps through a read error. The chain links TRBV7-7 to TRBJ2-3, with TRBD1 identical over 8 bases. The CDR3 is 16 residues long. Germline V gives CDR1 SSHAT, CDR2 FNYEAQ (reference sequence). Here the CDR3 DNA reads TGTGCTAGCAGCTTGTTGACAGGGGAGGTGACAGATACGCAGTATTTT. Translation: CASSLLTGEVTDTQYF.

This clonotype was counted a few times. V usage is TRBV6-1 and J usage is TRBJ2-5; no reliable D call. V was trimmed by 6 bases and J by 5 bases, leaving 22 bases between them. This CDR3 contains 16 residues. Germline CDR1 and CDR2: MNHNS and SASEGT. For the CDR3, the DNA is TGTGCCAGCAGAACCCGTCAGTACGCGGTGGAGGAGACCCAGTACTTC. Protein product: CASRTRQYAVEETQYF.

This clonotype was observed at least ten times. The rearrangement links TRBV15 to TRBJ2-5; no clear D gene. This CDR3 has 15 amino acids. Germline CDR1 reads LNHNV; CDR2 reads YYDKDF (reference sequence). Deletions cut 0 bases from V and 5 bases from J, with 13 bases between. In DNA form, the CDR3 reads TGTGCCACCAGCAGAGATATCCTGGCTCCGGAGACCCAGTACTTC. Translating gives CATSRDILAPETQYF.

This clonotype was recorded many times. CDR3 protein: CASSLTYGLNGNEQFF. Here the CDR3 DNA reads TGTGCCAGCAGCTTAACGTATGGCCTGAATGGCAATGAGCAGTTCTTC. J is TRBJ2-1 and V is TRBV7-3; the D is unclear. This CDR3 contains 16 residues. The germline V gene encodes CDR1 SGHTA and CDR2 FQGTGA. The V gene lost 0 bases and the J gene lost 6 bases, with 15 bases spanning the gap.

There are a few counts of this clonotype. This chain's CDR3 is CASSVAGGRGNEQFF. CDR3 nucleotide sequence: TGTGCCAGCAGTGTAGCGGGAGGGCGTGGCAATGAGCAGTTCTTC. This chain links TRBV6-1 with TRBJ2-1, with TRBD2 matching over 11 bases. Germline loops: CDR1 MNHNS, CDR2 SASEGT. J gave up 6 bases and V 4 bases, and 5 bases lay outside the gene matches. The CDR3 sequence is 15 residues long.

V gene TRBV5-1 combines with J gene TRBJ2-7, with 8 bases fitting TRBD1. This CDR3 has 15 residues. With V trimmed by 1 base and J by 6 bases, 9 bases remained unmatched. In germline, CDR1 is SGHRS, CDR2 YFSETQ. The CDR3 nucleotides are TGCGCCAGCAGCTTGCAGGGGGCGGAAAAATCCGAGCAGTACTTC. This codes for CASSLQGAEKSEQYF.

This clonotype has just a few counts. This chain joins TRBV5-5 and TRBJ2-1; possibly TRBD1 for D (5 bases). The CDR3 loop spans 14 amino acids. V lost 2 bases and J lost 6, with 12 bases in between. Per the germline V gene, CDR1 is SGHKS and CDR2 is YYEKEE (reference sequence). CDR3 DNA: TGTGCCAGCAGCTTAGGGGATAGGTTCAATGAGCAGTTCTTC. Translated, it gives CASSLGDRFNEQFF.

The CDR3 here is CASSDATGGTEAFF. CDR3 in DNA: TGTGCCAGCAGCGATGCGACAGGGGGCACTGAAGCTTTCTTT. This chain joins TRBV5-6 and TRBJ1-1, with 9 nucleotides matching TRBD1. The germline V gene has CDR1 SGHDT and CDR2 YYEEEE. The CDR3 spans 14 residues. V shed 4 bases, J shed 4 bases, and the junction held 5 bases outside the gene matches.

This clonotype was observed once. The genes are TRBV2 and TRBJ1-2; D remains unclear. The CDR3 spans 17 residues. Germline CDR1 reads SNHLY; CDR2 reads FYNNEI. Trimming left V 3 bases short and J 2 bases short, with 19 bases between. For the CDR3, the DNA is TGTGCCAGCAGTGAGCCTTTCCTCCTCACCCCCAACTATGGCTACACCTTC. As protein: CASSEPFLLTPNYGYTF.

As for this clonotype: Germline is not matched at one junction end, which may reflect a read error. The chain joins TRBV11-1 to TRBJ2-1; D is ambiguous. There are 13 residues in the CDR3. CDR1 and CDR2 from the germline V gene are SGHAT and FQDESV (reference sequence). The CDR3 nucleotides are TGTGCCAGCAGCTTCGATGGGTCCAATGAGCTGTTCTTC. Its translation is CASSFDGSNELFF. Full variable domain (outside the CDR3, taken from reference TRBV11-1 and TRBJ2-1): EAEVAQSPRYKITEKSQAVAFWCDPISGHATLYWYRQILGQGPELLVQFQDESVVDDSQLPKDRFSAERLKGVDSTLKIQPAELGDSAMYLCASSFDGSNELFFGPGTRLTVL.

The sample holds many counts of this clonotype. The chain employs TRBV28 and TRBJ2-5; 11 nucleotides agree with TRBD1. With 7 bases clipped from V and 4 bases from J, the junction kept 2 bases outside the gene matches. Germline CDR1 MDHEN, CDR2 SYDVKM. CDR3 length: 13 amino acids. The CDR3 nucleotides read TGTGCCAGCAAGGACAGGGGGCGAGAGACCCAGTACTTC. It is translated as CASKDRGRETQYF.

The chain has TRBV18 and TRBJ1-2, with a possible D match to TRBD1 (6 bases). The CDR3 loop spans 13 amino acids. The germline CDR1 and CDR2 sequences are KGHSH and LQKENI. V lost 3 bases to trimming and J lost 4 bases, with 9 bases between them. The CDR3 here is CASSPDSAYGYTF. The CDR3 DNA is TGTGCCAGCTCACCGGACAGTGCCTATGGCTACACCTTC. The full variable domain, rest sourced from reference TRBV18 and TRBJ1-2, is NAGVMQNPRHLVRRRGQEARLRCSPMKGHSHVYWYRQLPEEGLKFMVYLQKENIIDESGMPKERFSAEFPKEGPSILRIQQVVRGDSAAYFCASSPDSAYGYTFGSGTRLTVV.

This clonotype was counted at least ten times. The rearrangement links TRBV29-1 to TRBJ2-1; 10 positions agree with TRBD1. V lost 5 bases to trimming and J lost 6 bases; unmatched junction nucleotides: 7. Germline V gene sequence: CDR1 SQVTM, CDR2 ANQGSEA. The CDR3 is made up of 14 amino acids. The CDR3 bases are TGCAGCGTTCAAAACCGGGACAGGGGCAATGAGCAGTTCTTC. Residues: CSVQNRDRGNEQFF.

This clonotype was observed at least ten times. Written as DNA, the CDR3 is TGCAGTGCTGAAAGGACAGGGGGCGTCTATGGCTACACCTTC. It encodes CSAERTGGVYGYTF. This chain links TRBV20-1 with TRBJ1-2, with 11 bases that match TRBD1. CDR3 length: 14 amino acids. From germline, CDR1 is DFQATT and CDR2 SNEGSKA (reference sequence). Unmatched junction bases numbered 6, after V lost 5 bases and J lost 4 bases.

The J gene is TRBJ1-1, the V gene TRBV28; D remains unclear. The CDR3 runs to 12 residues. With 2 bases removed from V and 7 bases from J, the gap between germline ends came to 8 bases. Germline loops: CDR1 MDHEN, CDR2 SYDVKM. CDR3 sequence reads: CASSLKLFEAFF. The CDR3 DNA reads TGTGCCAGCAGTTTAAAACTTTTTGAAGCTTTCTTT.

At least ten counts were recorded for this clonotype. The rearrangement joins TRBV5-1 to TRBJ1-3, with 7 bases matching TRBD1. The CDR3 is 16 residues long. J gave up 0 bases and V 4 bases, and 7 bases lay outside the gene matches. Germline V gives CDR1 SGHRS, CDR2 YFSETQ. For the CDR3, the DNA is TGCGCCAGCAGCCCGGGACAGCTTTACTCTGGAAACACCATATATTTT. Translation gives CASSPGQLYSGNTIYF.

This clonotype was counted ten times or more. This rearrangement joins TRBV5-1 to TRBJ2-5; D is possibly TRBD1 or TRBD2 (7 bases each). CDR1 and CDR2 from the germline V gene are SGHRS and YFSETQ. The CDR3 covers 14 residues. V lost 7 bases, J lost 2 bases, and 15 bases lay in between. The CDR3 region is CASGPQGGQETQYF. In nucleotides, the CDR3 is TGCGCCAGCGGCCCCCAGGGGGGGCAAGAGACCCAGTACTTC.

V is TRBV9 and J is TRBJ1-6, with D possibly being TRBD1 (6 bases). The V end lost 3 bases, the J end lost 7 bases, and 14 bases lay between the germline ends. Germline V CDR1 and CDR2: SGDLS, YYNGEE. The CDR3 covers 15 residues. CDR3 sequence: CASSGTVSPNSPLHF. CDR3 sequence (DNA): TGTGCCAGCAGCGGGACAGTCTCACCCAATTCACCCCTCCACTTT.

This clonotype was observed a few times. This chain joins TRBV27 and TRBJ2-7; TRBD2 might be the D (5 bases). The CDR3 extends over 14 amino acids. V lost 0 bases to trimming and J lost 1 base, with 7 bases between them. CDR1 and CDR2 (germline): MNHEY, SMNVEV (reference sequence). The chain's CDR3 is CASSLSRDSYEQYF. The DNA of the CDR3 is TGTGCCAGCAGTTTATCGAGGGATTCCTACGAGCAGTACTTC.